This TCR beta chain originates from a study of cytomegalovirus exposure and HLA in healthy donors. V trimming: 6 bases; J trimming: 3 bases; junction bases outside the gene matches: 10. Germline CDR1 MNHNS, CDR2 SASEGT. There are 15 residues in the CDR3. PCR amplification relied on 60 Vbeta primers (plus 13 Jbeta primers). Measured with immunoSEQ multiplex PCR; TCRdb has only the in-frame clones, and not every one. The table includes some 110,000 clones, about an eighth detected once. Findings and limits, study-wide: Reported performance of the classifier showed diagnosis of cytomegalovirus status with high specificity and sensitivity. Among TCR beta chains, those listed as cytomegalovirus-associated numbered about 160. Within an earlier analysis, most TCR beta V segments proved productive either about 90% or about 30% of the time.

This clone was seen more than once but under ten times. Its antigen is still unknown. The V call is TRBV6-1, the J call TRBJ2-5, with 7 nucleotides matching TRBD1. Source material: PBMCs. This receptor was obtained from a man aged 35 to 55 in good health and CMV-seropositive. CDR3 in amino acids: CASRRGQGPEETQYF. As DNA, the CDR3 is TGTGCCAGCAGGAGGGGGCAGGGGCCCGAAGAGACCCAGTACTTC.